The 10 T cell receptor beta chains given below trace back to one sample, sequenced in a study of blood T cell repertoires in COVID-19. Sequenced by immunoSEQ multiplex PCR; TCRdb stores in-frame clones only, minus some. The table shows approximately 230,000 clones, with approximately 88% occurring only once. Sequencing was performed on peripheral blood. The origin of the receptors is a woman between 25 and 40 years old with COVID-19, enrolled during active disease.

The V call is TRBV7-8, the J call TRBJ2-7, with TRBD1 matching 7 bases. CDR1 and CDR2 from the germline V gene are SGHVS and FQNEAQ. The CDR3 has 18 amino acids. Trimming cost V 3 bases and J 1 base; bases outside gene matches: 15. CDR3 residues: CASSFVKGGRGLSYEQYV. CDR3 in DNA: TGTGCCAGCAGCTTCGTAAAAGGGGGCCGAGGGTTATCCTACGAGCAGTACGTC.

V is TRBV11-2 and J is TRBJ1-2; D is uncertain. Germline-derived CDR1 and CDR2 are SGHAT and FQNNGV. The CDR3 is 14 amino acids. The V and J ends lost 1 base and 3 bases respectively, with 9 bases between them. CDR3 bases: TGTGCCAGCAGCTTAGTCCGCGAATACTATGGCTACACCTTC. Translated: CASSLVREYYGYTF.

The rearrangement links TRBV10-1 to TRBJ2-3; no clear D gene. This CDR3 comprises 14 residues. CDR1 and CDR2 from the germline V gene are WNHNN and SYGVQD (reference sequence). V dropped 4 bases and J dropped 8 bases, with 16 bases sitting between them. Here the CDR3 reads CASSGPTSSGTQYF. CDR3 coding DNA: TGCGCCAGCAGTGGCCCTACCTCATCCGGTACGCAGTATTTT.

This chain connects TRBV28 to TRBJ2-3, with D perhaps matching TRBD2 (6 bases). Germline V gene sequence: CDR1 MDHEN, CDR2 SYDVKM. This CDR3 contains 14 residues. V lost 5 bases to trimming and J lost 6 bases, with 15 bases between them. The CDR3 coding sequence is TGTGCCAGCAGTCTCCCGTTGGGGAGGGATACGCAGTATTTT. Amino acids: CASSLPLGRDTQYF.

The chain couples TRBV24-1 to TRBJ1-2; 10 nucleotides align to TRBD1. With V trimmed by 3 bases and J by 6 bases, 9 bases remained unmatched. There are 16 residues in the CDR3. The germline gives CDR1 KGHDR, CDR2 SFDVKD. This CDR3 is CATSDPRQGARDGYTF. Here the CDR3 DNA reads TGTGCCACCAGTGATCCTCGACAGGGGGCGAGAGATGGCTACACCTTC.

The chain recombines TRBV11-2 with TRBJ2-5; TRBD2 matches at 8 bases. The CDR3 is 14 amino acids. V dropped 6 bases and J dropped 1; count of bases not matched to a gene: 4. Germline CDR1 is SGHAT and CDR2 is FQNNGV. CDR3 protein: CASRPAGAQETQYF. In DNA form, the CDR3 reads TGTGCCAGCAGGCCAGCGGGGGCCCAAGAGACCCAGTACTTC.

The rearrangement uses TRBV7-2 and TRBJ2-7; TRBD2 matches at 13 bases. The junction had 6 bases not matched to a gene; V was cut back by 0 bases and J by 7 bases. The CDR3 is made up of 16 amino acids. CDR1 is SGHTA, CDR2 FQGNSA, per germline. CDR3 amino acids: CASSLAGTSGMSEQYV. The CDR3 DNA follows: TGTGCCAGCAGCTTAGCGGGGACTAGCGGGATGAGTGAGCAGTACGTC.

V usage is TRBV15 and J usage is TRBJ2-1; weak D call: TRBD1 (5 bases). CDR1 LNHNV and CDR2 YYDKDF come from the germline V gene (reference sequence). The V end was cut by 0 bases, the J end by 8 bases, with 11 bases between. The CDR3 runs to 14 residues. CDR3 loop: CATSRDFRADEQFF. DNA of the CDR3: TGTGCCACCAGCAGAGATTTCAGGGCAGATGAGCAGTTCTTC.

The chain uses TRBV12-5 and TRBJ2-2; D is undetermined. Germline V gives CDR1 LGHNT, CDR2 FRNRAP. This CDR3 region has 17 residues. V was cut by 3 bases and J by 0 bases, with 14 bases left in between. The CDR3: CASGFLAPNTNTGELFF. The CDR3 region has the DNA TGTGCTAGTGGTTTTTTGGCACCAAATACGAACACCGGGGAGCTGTTTTTT.

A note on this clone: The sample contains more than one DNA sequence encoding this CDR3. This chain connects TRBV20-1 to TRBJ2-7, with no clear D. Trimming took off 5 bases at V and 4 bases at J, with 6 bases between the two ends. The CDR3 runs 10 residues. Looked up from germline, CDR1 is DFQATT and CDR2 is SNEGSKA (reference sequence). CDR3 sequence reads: CSARNYEQYF. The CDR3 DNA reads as TGCAGTGCTCGTAATTACGAGCAGTACTTC.